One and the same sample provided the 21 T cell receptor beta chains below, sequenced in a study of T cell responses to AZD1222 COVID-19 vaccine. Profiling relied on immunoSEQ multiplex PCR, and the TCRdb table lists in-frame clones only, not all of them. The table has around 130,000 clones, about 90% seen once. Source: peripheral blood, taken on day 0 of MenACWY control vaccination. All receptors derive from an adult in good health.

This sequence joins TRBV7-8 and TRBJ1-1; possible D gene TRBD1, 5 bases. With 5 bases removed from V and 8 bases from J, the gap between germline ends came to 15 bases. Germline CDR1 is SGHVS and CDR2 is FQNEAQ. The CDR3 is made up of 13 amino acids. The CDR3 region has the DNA TGTGCCAGCAGCCCTCCTGGTTGGGGGGAAGCTTTCTTT. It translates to CASSPPGWGEAFF.

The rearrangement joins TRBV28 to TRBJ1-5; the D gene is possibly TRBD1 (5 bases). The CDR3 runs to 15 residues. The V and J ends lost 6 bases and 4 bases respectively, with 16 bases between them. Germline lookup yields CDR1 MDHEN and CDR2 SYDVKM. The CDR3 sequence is CASRNWGGENQPQHF. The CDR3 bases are TGTGCCAGCAGGAATTGGGGGGGAGAAAATCAGCCCCAGCATTTT.

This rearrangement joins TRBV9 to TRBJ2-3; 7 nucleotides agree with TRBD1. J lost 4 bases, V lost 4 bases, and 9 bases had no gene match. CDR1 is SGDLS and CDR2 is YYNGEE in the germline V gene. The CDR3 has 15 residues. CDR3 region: CASSPPQGNPDTQYF. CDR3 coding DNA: TGTGCCAGCAGCCCCCCACAGGGGAACCCAGATACGCAGTATTTT.

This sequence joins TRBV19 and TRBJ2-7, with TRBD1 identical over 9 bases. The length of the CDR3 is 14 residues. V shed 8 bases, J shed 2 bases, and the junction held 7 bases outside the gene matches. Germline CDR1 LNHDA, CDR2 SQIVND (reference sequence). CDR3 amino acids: CASGDRDQTYEQYF. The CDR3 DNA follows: TGTGCCAGTGGGGACAGGGATCAAACCTACGAGCAGTACTTC.

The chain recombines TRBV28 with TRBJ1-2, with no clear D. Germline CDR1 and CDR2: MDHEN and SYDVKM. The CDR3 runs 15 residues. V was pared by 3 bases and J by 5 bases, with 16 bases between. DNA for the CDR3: TGTGCCAGCAGTTTCCCCGCCGGCGGGGTTTATGGCTACACCTTC. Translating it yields CASSFPAGGVYGYTF.

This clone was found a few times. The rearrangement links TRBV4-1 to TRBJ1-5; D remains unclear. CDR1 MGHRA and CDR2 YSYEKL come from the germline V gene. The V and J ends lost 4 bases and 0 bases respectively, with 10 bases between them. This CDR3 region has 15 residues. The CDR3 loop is CASSPYTDSNQPQHF. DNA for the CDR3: TGCGCCAGCAGCCCCTACACAGATAGCAATCAGCCCCAGCATTTT.

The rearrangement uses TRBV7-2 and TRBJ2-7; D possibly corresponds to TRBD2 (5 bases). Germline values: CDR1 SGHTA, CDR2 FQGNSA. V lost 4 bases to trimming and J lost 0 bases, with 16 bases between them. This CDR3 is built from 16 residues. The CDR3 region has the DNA TGTGCCAGCAGCTCAAGCCCGAGCGGAAGCTCCTACGAGCAGTACTTC. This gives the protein CASSSSPSGSSYEQYF.

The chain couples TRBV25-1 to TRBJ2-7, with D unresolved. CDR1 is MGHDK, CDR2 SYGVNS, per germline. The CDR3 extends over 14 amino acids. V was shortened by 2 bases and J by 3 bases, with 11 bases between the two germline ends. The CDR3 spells CASSEGQFVYEQYF. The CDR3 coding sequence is TGTGCCAGCAGTGAAGGGCAGTTCGTCTACGAGCAGTACTTC.

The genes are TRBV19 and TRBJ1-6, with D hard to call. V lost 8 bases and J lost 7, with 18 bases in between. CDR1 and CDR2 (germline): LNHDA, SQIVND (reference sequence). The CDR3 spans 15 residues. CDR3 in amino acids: CASGTADAANSPLHF. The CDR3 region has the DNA TGTGCCAGTGGTACAGCAGATGCTGCGAATTCACCCCTCCACTTT.

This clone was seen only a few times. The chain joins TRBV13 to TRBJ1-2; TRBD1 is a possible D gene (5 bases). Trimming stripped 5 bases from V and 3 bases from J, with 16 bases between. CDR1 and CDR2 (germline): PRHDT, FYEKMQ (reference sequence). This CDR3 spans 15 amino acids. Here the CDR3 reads CASSPRGQLDYGYTF. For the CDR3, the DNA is TGTGCCAGCAGCCCCAGAGGACAATTAGACTATGGCTACACCTTC.

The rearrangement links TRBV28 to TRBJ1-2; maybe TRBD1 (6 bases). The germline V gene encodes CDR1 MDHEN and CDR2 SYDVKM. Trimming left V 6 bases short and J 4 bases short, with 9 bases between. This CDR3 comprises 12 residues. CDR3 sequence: CASRTGIYGYTF. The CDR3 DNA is TGTGCCAGCAGAACAGGGATCTATGGCTACACCTTC.

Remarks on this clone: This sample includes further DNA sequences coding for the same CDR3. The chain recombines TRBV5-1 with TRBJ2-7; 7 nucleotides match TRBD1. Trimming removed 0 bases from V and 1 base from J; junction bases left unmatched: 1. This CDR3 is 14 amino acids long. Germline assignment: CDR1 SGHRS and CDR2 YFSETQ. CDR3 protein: CASSLAGGSYEQYF. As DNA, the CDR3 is TGCGCCAGCAGCTTGGCAGGGGGATCCTACGAGCAGTACTTC.

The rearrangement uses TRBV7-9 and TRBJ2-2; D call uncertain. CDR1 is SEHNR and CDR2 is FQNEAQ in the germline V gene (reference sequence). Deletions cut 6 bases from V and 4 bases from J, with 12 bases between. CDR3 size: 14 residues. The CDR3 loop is CASRHNGGTGELFF. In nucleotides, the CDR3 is TGTGCCAGCAGACACAACGGCGGCACCGGGGAGCTGTTTTTT.

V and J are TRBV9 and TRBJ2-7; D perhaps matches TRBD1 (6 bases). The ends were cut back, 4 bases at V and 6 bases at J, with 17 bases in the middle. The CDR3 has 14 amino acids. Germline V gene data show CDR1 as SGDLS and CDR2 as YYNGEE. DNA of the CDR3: TGTGCCAGCAGCCCCGGGGACCTAGGGGGCGAGCAGTACTTC. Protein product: CASSPGDLGGEQYF.

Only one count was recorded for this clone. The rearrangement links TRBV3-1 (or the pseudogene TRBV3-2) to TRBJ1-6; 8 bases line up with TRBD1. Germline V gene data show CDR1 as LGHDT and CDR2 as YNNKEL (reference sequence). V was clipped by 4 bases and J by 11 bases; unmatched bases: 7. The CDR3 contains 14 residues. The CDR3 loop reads CASSPWDRTTPLHF. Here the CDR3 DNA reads TGTGCCAGCAGCCCATGGGACAGGACTACACCCCTCCACTTT.

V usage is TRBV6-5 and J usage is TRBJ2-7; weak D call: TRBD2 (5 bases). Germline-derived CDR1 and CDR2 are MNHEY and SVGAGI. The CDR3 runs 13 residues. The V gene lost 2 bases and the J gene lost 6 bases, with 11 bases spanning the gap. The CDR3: CASSYVEGSEQYF. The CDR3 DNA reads TGTGCCAGCAGTTACGTTGAGGGTAGCGAGCAGTACTTC.

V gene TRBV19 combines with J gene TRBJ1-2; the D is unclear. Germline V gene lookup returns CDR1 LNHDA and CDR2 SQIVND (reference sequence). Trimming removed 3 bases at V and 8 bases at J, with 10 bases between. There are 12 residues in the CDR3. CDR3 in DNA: TGTGCCAGTAGTATGAGGACGAGAGGCTACACCTTC. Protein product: CASSMRTRGYTF.

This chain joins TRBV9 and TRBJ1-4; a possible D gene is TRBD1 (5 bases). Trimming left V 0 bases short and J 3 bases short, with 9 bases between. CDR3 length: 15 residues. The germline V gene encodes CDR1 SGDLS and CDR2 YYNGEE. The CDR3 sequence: CASSVEGVANEKLFF. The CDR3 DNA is TGTGCCAGCAGCGTAGAAGGGGTGGCTAATGAAAAACTGTTTTTT.

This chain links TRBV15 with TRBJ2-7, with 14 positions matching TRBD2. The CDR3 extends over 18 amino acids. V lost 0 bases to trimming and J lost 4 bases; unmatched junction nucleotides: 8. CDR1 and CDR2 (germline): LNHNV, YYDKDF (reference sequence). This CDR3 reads CATSRDLAGLAGGYEQYF. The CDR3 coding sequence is TGTGCCACCAGCAGAGATCTAGCCGGACTAGCGGGAGGATACGAGCAGTACTTC.

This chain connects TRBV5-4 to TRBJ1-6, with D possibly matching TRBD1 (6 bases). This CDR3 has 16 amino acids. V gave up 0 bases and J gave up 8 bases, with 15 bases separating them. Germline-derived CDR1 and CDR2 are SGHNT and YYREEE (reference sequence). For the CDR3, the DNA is TGTGCCAGCAGCTTGGGGACAGTCAAGGGGGATTCACCCCTCCACTTT. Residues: CASSLGTVKGDSPLHF.

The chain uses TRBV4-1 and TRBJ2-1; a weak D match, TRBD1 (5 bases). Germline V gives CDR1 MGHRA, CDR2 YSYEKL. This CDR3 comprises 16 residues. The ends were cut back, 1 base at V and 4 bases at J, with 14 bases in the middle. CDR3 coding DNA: TGCGCCAGCAGCCAAGCAGACAGCCTAACTTACAATGAGCAGTTCTTC. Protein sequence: CASSQADSLTYNEQFF.